The 30 T cell receptor beta chains in this list originate from one sample, sequenced in a study of blood T cell repertoires in COVID-19. The protocol was immunoSEQ multiplex PCR, while the TCRdb copy is restricted to in-frame clones and leaves out a portion. The top ten hold 6.9% of the sample, which has 150,000 to 250,000 clones, 70% to 85% seen once. Sequenced input: peripheral blood. The receptors derive from a human donor with acute or convalescent COVID-19. The donor label of this sample is uncertain.

This CDR3 reads CASIIDEQYF. DNA for the CDR3: TGTGCCAGCATCATAGACGAGCAGTACTTC. This chain connects TRBV6-5 to TRBJ2-7; D not certain. Trimming removed 7 bases from V and 5 bases from J, with 6 bases in between. The CDR3 covers 10 residues. CDR1 and CDR2 from the germline V gene are MNHEY and SVGAGI.

This clone was observed once. This CDR3 is CASSLPGVGTEAFF. CDR3 sequence (DNA): TGCGCCAGCAGCTTGCCAGGGGTGGGCACTGAAGCTTTCTTT. This chain uses TRBV5-1 with TRBJ1-1, with D tentatively TRBD1 (6 bases). Per germline, CDR1 SGHRS and CDR2 YFSETQ. Deletions cut 1 base from V and 4 bases from J, with 11 bases between. The CDR3 has 14 residues.

This clone showed up just a few times. V is TRBV7-9 and J is TRBJ2-2; D is possibly TRBD1 (5 bases). The V gene's germline CDR1 is SEHNR and CDR2 FQNEAQ (reference sequence). Deletions cut 5 bases from V and 5 bases from J, with 15 bases between. This CDR3 region has 15 residues. CDR3 bases: TGTGCCAGCAGCGCAAAGGGGATAGGAACCGGGGAGCTGTTTTTT. It translates to CASSAKGIGTGELFF.

In its sample, this clone was seen a few times. V and J are TRBV15 and TRBJ2-3, with 10 bases that match TRBD1. The V and J ends lost 0 bases and 4 bases, in that order; junction bases with no gene match: 4. Germline values: CDR1 LNHNV, CDR2 YYDKDF (reference sequence). The length of the CDR3 is 16 residues. The CDR3 protein is CATSREGTGVADTQYF. The CDR3 nucleotides read TGTGCCACCAGCAGAGAGGGGACAGGGGTGGCAGATACGCAGTATTTT.

This clone was recorded many times. The V and J genes are TRBV5-4 and TRBJ1-2; 9 positions agree with TRBD1. Germline V gene sequence: CDR1 SGHNT, CDR2 YYREEE (reference sequence). V was pared by 0 bases and J by 4 bases, with 7 bases of the junction left unmatched. CDR3 length: 16 residues. CDR3 in amino acids: CASSLDMTGGGYGYTF. The CDR3 DNA follows: TGTGCCAGCAGCTTGGATATGACAGGGGGAGGCTATGGCTACACCTTC. Complete variable domain (other parts from reference TRBV5-4 and TRBJ1-2): ETGVTQSPTHLIKTRGQQVTLRCSSQSGHNTVSWYQQALGQGPQFIFQYYREEENGRGNFPPRFSGLQFPNYSSELNVNALELDDSALYLCASSLDMTGGGYGYTFGSGTRLTVV.

This chain links TRBV2 with TRBJ2-2; perhaps TRBD2 as D (6 bases). Trimming took 7 bases from V and 5 from J, leaving 17 bases between them. CDR1 and CDR2 from the germline V gene are SNHLY and FYNNEI. The CDR3 extends over 15 amino acids. The CDR3 loop reads CASMGNGRDTGELFF. The CDR3 nucleotides are TGTGCCAGCATGGGGAACGGGAGAGATACCGGGGAGCTGTTTTTT.

V gene TRBV11-3 combines with J gene TRBJ2-1, with 7 nucleotides matching TRBD2. Trimming took 1 base from V and 8 from J; bases not matched to a gene: 8. Germline CDR1 and CDR2: SGHNT and YENEEA. The length of the CDR3 is 15 residues. CDR3 amino acids: CASSLGAVRGDEQFF. In DNA form, the CDR3 reads TGTGCCAGCAGCTTAGGAGCGGTACGGGGGGATGAGCAGTTCTTC.

The V call is TRBV6-5, the J call TRBJ2-1, with 16 bases lining up with TRBD2. Germline CDR1 reads MNHEY; CDR2 reads SVGAGI. V shed 8 bases, J shed 8 bases, and the junction held 6 bases outside the gene matches. This CDR3 comprises 15 residues. This CDR3 reads CASSPGTSGRDEQFF. CDR3 bases: TGTGCCAGCTCACCCGGGACTAGCGGGAGGGATGAGCAGTTCTTC.

The V gene is TRBV27, the J gene TRBJ1-3; a weak D match, TRBD1 (5 bases). Trimming cost V 2 bases and J 8 bases, with 16 bases left between them. The CDR3 consists of 15 residues. Germline V gene lookup returns CDR1 MNHEY and CDR2 SMNVEV (reference sequence). The CDR3 nucleotides read TGTGCCAGCAGTTTAAGGGGTCAGGGAACAGACACCATATATTTT. It specifies CASSLRGQGTDTIYF.

V is TRBV5-1 and J is TRBJ2-3; the match to TRBD1 covers 7 bases. Germline assignment: CDR1 SGHRS and CDR2 YFSETQ. Losses at the gene ends were 3 bases for V and 1 base for J; bases not matched to a gene: 5. The CDR3 is 15 residues long. The CDR3 nucleotides are TGCGCCAGCAGCTCAGGGACAGACGGCACAGATACGCAGTATTTT. Protein sequence: CASSSGTDGTDTQYF.

J is TRBJ2-1 and V is TRBV2, with 11 bases fitting TRBD2. Looked up from germline, CDR1 is SNHLY and CDR2 is FYNNEI. Trimming cost V 6 bases and J 5 bases; bases outside gene matches: 15. The CDR3 loop spans 18 amino acids. The CDR3 here is CASSAGRVGTSGHNEQFF. As DNA, the CDR3 is TGTGCCAGCAGCGCCGGCAGGGTAGGGACTAGCGGACACAATGAGCAGTTCTTC.

The chain recombines TRBV6-4 with TRBJ2-1; D remains unclear. The CDR3 consists of 14 residues. Trimming stripped 0 bases from V and 0 bases from J, with 3 bases between. Germline-derived CDR1 and CDR2 are MRHNA and SNTAGT. CDR3 bases: TGTGCCAGCAGTGACTCTAGCTCCTACAATGAGCAGTTCTTC. It specifies CASSDSSSYNEQFF.

The chain is built from TRBV9 and TRBJ1-5; unclear D gene. This CDR3 comprises 14 residues. The V gene lost 3 bases and the J gene lost 4 bases, with 11 bases spanning the gap. Per the germline V gene, CDR1 is SGDLS and CDR2 is YYNGEE. The CDR3 sequence: CASSASERNQPQHF. Here the CDR3 DNA reads TGTGCCAGCAGCGCAAGCGAACGAAATCAGCCCCAGCATTTT. Together with reference TRBV9 and TRBJ1-5, the CDR3 gives the full variable domain: DSGVTQTPKHLITATGQRVTLRCSPRSGDLSVYWYQQSLDQGLQFLIQYYNGEERAKGNILERFSAQQFPDLHSELNLSSLELGDSALYFCASSASERNQPQHFGDGTRLSIL.

Notes on this clone: A read error may account for a junction end that differs from germline. The V gene is TRBV6-5, the J gene TRBJ2-3, with D perhaps matching TRBD2 (5 bases). The CDR3 has 12 residues. The V gene's germline CDR1 is MNHEY and CDR2 SVGAGI. For the CDR3, the DNA is TGTGCCAGTAGAGGGAGCAAAGATACGCAGTATTTT. Translating gives CASRGSKDTQYF.

This clone appeared once. The chain couples TRBV24-1 to TRBJ1-1; 10 bases line up with TRBD1. The trim removed 8 bases at V and 8 bases at J, leaving 19 bases unmatched. Germline CDR1 is KGHDR and CDR2 is SFDVKD. The CDR3 runs 17 residues. Here the CDR3 DNA reads TGTGCCACCAAAACCCCGTCGCGACAGGGGGCTTCCCTGGAAGCTTTCTTT. Residues: CATKTPSRQGASLEAFF.

This sequence joins TRBV5-8 and TRBJ1-4, with a possible D match to TRBD1 (6 bases). The CDR3 length is 14 residues. From germline, CDR1 is SGHTS and CDR2 YDEGEE. Trimming removed 2 bases at V and 5 bases at J, with 10 bases between. CDR3 sequence reads: CASSLQGYNEKLFF. The CDR3 nucleotides read TGTGCCAGCAGCTTACAGGGATACAATGAAAAACTGTTTTTT.

The rearrangement links TRBV20-1 to TRBJ2-3; D uncertain. The CDR3 is 13 amino acids. V lost 3 bases to trimming and J lost 1 base, with 8 bases between them. Per germline, CDR1 DFQATT and CDR2 SNEGSKA (reference sequence). CDR3: CSASSSGTDTQYF. The CDR3 DNA is TGCAGTGCTAGTTCCAGCGGCACAGATACGCAGTATTTT.

The chain couples TRBV6-4 to TRBJ2-2, with 10 bases that match TRBD2. Trimming at V came to 2 bases and at J to 1 base, leaving 7 bases not matched to a gene. In germline, CDR1 is MRHNA, CDR2 SNTAGT. The CDR3 extends over 18 amino acids. The CDR3 nucleotides read TGTGCCAGCAGTGACCTAGCGGGAGAGGGTGAGAACACCGGGGAGCTGTTTTTT. Protein sequence: CASSDLAGEGENTGELFF.

The J gene is TRBJ2-7, the V gene TRBV2; 9 bases line up with TRBD1. The CDR3 runs to 15 residues. Trimming took 7 bases from V and 2 from J; bases not matched to a gene: 9. From germline, CDR1 is SNHLY and CDR2 FYNNEI. The CDR3 coding sequence is TGTGCCAGCACCCTTACAGGGACAGGGACCTACGAGCAGTACTTC. This sequence encodes CASTLTGTGTYEQYF.

V and J are TRBV19 and TRBJ1-2; no clear D. Germline V gives CDR1 LNHDA, CDR2 SQIVND (reference sequence). Trimming removed 1 base from V and 0 bases from J, with 9 bases in between. This CDR3 is 15 amino acids long. The CDR3: CASSIVGRPNYGYTF. CDR3 coding DNA: TGTGCCAGTAGTATAGTGGGCAGACCTAACTATGGCTACACCTTC.

V usage is TRBV24-1 and J usage is TRBJ2-7; 9 positions match TRBD1. CDR3 length equals 15 residues. V lost 3 bases to trimming and J lost 5 bases; unmatched junction nucleotides: 7. Per the germline V gene, CDR1 is KGHDR and CDR2 is SFDVKD. CDR3 amino acids: CATSDTGTGLDEQYF. CDR3 sequence (DNA): TGTGCCACCAGTGATACCGGGACAGGGTTGGACGAGCAGTACTTC.

V gene TRBV18 combines with J gene TRBJ1-5; D is uncertain. Trimming pared 5 bases from V and 10 bases from J, leaving 12 bases between. This CDR3 has 12 amino acids. The germline gives CDR1 KGHSH, CDR2 LQKENI. This chain's CDR3 is CASSNPSGPQHF. DNA for the CDR3: TGTGCCAGCTCAAACCCCTCAGGTCCCCAGCATTTT.

J is TRBJ1-2 and V is TRBV19; the match to TRBD1 covers 8 bases. This CDR3 comprises 14 residues. CDR1 is LNHDA, CDR2 SQIVND, per germline (reference sequence). V gave up 6 bases and J gave up 7 bases; unmatched junction bases: 10. The CDR3 DNA is TGTGCCAGTAGCCCCCGGGACAGGACGGTTGGCTACACCTTC. It is translated as CASSPRDRTVGYTF.

The chain recombines TRBV4-1 with TRBJ1-3; D is ambiguous. This CDR3 has 15 amino acids. Trimming cost V 0 bases and J 2 bases, with 8 bases left between them. From germline, CDR1 is MGHRA and CDR2 YSYEKL. The CDR3 DNA follows: TGCGCCAGCAGCCAAGAAAACAGAGCTGGAAACACCATATATTTT. This sequence encodes CASSQENRAGNTIYF.

The chain has TRBV6-5 and TRBJ1-6, with D hard to call. Trimming stripped 2 bases from V and 0 bases from J, with 8 bases between. CDR1 is MNHEY and CDR2 is SVGAGI in the germline V gene. The CDR3 has 16 amino acids. The CDR3 spells CASSYSGSSYNSPLHF. The CDR3 DNA sequence: TGTGCCAGCAGTTACAGTGGGAGCTCCTATAATTCACCCCTCCACTTT.

This clone was counted once. The chain recombines TRBV10-3 with TRBJ1-6, with 7 bases identical to TRBD1. Germline trimming cut 10 bases from V and 13 bases from J; bases unmatched to any gene: 13. Germline-derived CDR1 and CDR2 are ENHRY and SYGVKD. The CDR3 covers 13 residues. The CDR3 protein is CATRDSISPPLHF. CDR3 nucleotides: TGTGCCACCCGGGACAGCATCTCTCCGCCCCTCCACTTT.

This clone has a handful of counts. The chain couples TRBV6-1 to TRBJ2-7; 8 bases line up with TRBD1. Germline CDR1 MNHNS, CDR2 SASEGT. The CDR3 loop spans 16 amino acids. V gave up 0 bases and J gave up 5 bases; unmatched junction bases: 9. Here the CDR3 reads CASSEAGQGIFHEQYF. The CDR3 DNA follows: TGTGCCAGCAGTGAAGCTGGACAGGGAATCTTTCACGAGCAGTACTTC.

The chain carries TRBV9 and TRBJ2-5; 10 bases map to TRBD2. Trimming at V came to 3 bases and at J to 2 bases, leaving 4 bases not matched to a gene. The CDR3 extends over 15 amino acids. From germline, CDR1 is SGDLS and CDR2 YYNGEE. The CDR3 loop reads CASSEAGGVQETQYF. CDR3 nucleotide sequence: TGTGCCAGCAGCGAAGCGGGAGGGGTTCAAGAGACCCAGTACTTC.

The V call is TRBV30, the J call TRBJ2-2, with 12 bases that match TRBD2. Per germline, CDR1 GTSNPN and CDR2 SVGIG (reference sequence). The CDR3 contains 17 residues. Unmatched junction bases numbered 10, after V lost 1 base and J lost 7 bases. CDR3 in DNA: TGTGCCTGGAGTGCCAATCGACTAGCGGGAGTGGGCGGGGAGCTGTTTTTT. Its protein product is CAWSANRLAGVGGELFF.

The CDR3 protein is CASSTGTSNGTGELFF. The CDR3 coding sequence is TGTGCCAGCAGCACCGGGACTAGTAATGGCACCGGGGAGCTGTTTTTT. The chain is built from TRBV7-9 and TRBJ2-2, with TRBD2 identical over 8 bases. The CDR3 extends over 16 amino acids. CDR1 SEHNR and CDR2 FQNEAQ come from the germline V gene (reference sequence). Germline trimming cut 5 bases from V and 4 bases from J; bases unmatched to any gene: 9.